The T cell receptor beta chain described here comes from a study of T cells in localized non-small cell lung cancer. Using immunoSEQ multiplex PCR, the repertoire was profiled, and TCRdb retains in-frame clones only, with some absent. Of around 64,000 clones listed, more than 80% were seen once; the top ten hold around 4.6%. This clone was seen a few times. Its antigen is currently unknown. Whole-study findings and limits: Detection in adjacent lung was observed for a median roughly 55 of the top 100 tumor clones. Uninvolved nearby lung showed the greatest T cell clonality, exceeding that found in tumor. Patients showing higher blood T cell density tended to see longer overall survival.

Sample: PBMCs, taken before any cancer treatment. The TCR was taken from a man between 35 and 75 years old with stage II lung adenocarcinoma.

CDR3 sequence: CASSQDRGYGYTF. CDR3 sequence (DNA): TGTGCCAGCTCACAGGACAGGGGCTATGGCTACACCTTC. The genes are TRBV18 and TRBJ1-2; 9 positions agree with TRBD1. The CDR3 spans 13 residues. Looked up from germline, CDR1 is KGHSH and CDR2 is LQKENI. With 4 bases clipped from V and 4 bases from J, the junction kept 1 base outside the gene matches.